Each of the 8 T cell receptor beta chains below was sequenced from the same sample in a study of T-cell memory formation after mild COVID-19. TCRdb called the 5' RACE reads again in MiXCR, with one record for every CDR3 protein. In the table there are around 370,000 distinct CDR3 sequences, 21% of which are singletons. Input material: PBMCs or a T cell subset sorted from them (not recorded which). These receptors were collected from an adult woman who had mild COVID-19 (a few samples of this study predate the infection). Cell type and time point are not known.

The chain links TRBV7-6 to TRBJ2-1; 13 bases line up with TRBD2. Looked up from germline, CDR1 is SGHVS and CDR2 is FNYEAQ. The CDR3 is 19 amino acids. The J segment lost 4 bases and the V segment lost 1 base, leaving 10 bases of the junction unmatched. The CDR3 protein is CASSLDTSGRGPSYNEQFF. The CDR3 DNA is TGTGCCAGCAGCTTAGATACTAGCGGGAGGGGGCCTTCTTACAATGAGCAGTTCTTC.

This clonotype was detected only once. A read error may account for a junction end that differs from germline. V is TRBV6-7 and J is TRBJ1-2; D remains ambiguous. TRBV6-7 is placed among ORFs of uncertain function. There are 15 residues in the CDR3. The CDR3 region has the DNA TGTGCCAGCAGTTCCCTAAAAGGGCGCTTCTATGGCCACACCTTC. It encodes CASSSLKGRFYGHTF.

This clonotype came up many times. The DNA of the CDR3 is TGTGCCAGCCGCGGCCGGGACAGATACAATGAGCAGTTCTTC. Protein sequence: CASRGRDRYNEQFF. This sequence joins TRBV7-9 and TRBJ2-1; 7 nucleotides align to TRBD1. The germline V gene encodes CDR1 SEHNR and CDR2 FQNEAQ (reference sequence). This CDR3 has 14 amino acids. The ends lost 8 bases at V and 4 bases at J; junction bases unmatched: 8.

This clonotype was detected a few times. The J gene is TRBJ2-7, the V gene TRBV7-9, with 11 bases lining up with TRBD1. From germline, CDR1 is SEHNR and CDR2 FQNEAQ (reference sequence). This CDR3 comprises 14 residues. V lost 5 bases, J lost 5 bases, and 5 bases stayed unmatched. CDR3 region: CASSMGQGVDEQYF. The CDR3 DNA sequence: TGTGCCAGCAGCATGGGACAGGGGGTGGACGAGCAGTACTTC.

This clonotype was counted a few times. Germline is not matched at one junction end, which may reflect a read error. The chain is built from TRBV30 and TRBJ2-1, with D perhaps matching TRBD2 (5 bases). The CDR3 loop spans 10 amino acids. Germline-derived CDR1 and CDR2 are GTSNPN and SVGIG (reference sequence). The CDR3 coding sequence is TGTGCCTGGAGTTCTGAGGGAGTGATCTTC. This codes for CAWSSEGVIF.

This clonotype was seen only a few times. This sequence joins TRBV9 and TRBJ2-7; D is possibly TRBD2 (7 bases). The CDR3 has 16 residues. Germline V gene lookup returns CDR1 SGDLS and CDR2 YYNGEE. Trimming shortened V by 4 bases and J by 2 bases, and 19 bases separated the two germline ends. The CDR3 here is CASSLQGGGSTYEQYF. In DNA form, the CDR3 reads TGTGCCAGCAGCCTACAGGGTGGCGGGAGTACCTACGAGCAGTACTTC. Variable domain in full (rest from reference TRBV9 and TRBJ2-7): DSGVTQTPKHLITATGQRVTLRCSPRSGDLSVYWYQQSLDQGLQFLIQYYNGEERAKGNILERFSAQQFPDLHSELNLSSLELGDSALYFCASSLQGGGSTYEQYFGPGTRLTVT.

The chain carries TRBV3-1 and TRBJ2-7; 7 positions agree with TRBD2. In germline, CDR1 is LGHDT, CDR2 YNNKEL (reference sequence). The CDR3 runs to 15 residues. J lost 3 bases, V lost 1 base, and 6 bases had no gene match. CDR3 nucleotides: TGTGCCAGCAGCCAAGGAGCGCGGGAGTACTACGAGCAGTACTTC. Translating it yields CASSQGAREYYEQYF.

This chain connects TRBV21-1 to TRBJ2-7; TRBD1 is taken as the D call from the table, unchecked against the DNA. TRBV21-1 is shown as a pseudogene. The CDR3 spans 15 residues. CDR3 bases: TGTGCCAGCAGCATACCCGCCCGGGAGGCCTACGTGCAGTACTTC. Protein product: CASSIPAREAYVQYF.